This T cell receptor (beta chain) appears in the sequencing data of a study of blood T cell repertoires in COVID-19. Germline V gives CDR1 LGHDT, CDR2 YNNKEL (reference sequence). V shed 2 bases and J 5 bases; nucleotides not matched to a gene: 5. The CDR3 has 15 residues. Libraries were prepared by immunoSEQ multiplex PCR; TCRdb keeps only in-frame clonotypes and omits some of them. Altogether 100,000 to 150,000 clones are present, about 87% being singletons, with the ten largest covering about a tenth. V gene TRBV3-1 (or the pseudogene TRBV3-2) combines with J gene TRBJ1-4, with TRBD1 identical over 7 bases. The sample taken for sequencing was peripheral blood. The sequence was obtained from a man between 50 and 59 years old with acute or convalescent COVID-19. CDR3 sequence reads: CASSQPTGKNEKLFF. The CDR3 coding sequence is TGTGCCAGCAGCCAACCGACAGGGAAGAATGAAAAACTGTTTTTT.